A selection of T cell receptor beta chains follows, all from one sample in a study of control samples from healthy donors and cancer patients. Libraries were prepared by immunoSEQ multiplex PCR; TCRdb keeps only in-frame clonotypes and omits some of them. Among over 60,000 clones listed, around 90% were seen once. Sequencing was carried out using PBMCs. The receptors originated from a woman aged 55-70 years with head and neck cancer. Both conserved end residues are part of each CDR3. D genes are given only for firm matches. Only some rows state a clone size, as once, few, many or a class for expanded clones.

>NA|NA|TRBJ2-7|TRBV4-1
CASSQAFAGSYEQYF
TGCGCCAGCAGCCAAGCTTTCGCAGGATCCTACGAGCAGTACTTC
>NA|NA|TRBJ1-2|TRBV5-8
CASSLTSNYGYTF
TGTGCCAGCAGCTTGACATCTAACTATGGCTACACCTTC
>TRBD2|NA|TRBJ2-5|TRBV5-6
CASSLWIAGPQETQYF
TGTGCCAGCAGCTTGTGGATAGCGGGTCCTCAAGAGACCCAGTACTTC
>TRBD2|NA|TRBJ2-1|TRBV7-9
CASITSGSTYEQFF
TGTGCCAGCATCACTAGCGGGAGTACCTATGAGCAGTTCTTC
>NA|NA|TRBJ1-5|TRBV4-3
CASSQGASGGQPQHF
TGCGCCAGCAGCCAAGGGGCCTCCGGCGGGCAGCCCCAGCATTTT
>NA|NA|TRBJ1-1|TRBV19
CASSMGLGLGTEAFF
TGTGCCAGTAGTATGGGATTGGGATTGGGGACTGAAGCTTTCTTT
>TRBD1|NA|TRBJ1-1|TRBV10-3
CAISRGDRGLTEAFF
TGTGCCATCAGCCGGGGGGACAGGGGGCTTACTGAAGCTTTCTTT
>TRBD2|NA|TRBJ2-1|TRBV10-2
CASYGGGGRAYNEQFF
TGCGCCAGCTACGGAGGTGGCGGGAGAGCCTACAATGAGCAGTTCTTC
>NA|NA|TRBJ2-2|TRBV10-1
CASKPSENTGELFF
TGCGCCAGCAAGCCTAGCGAGAACACCGGGGAGCTGTTTTTT
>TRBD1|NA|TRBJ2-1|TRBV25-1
CASSAHSGTANNEQFF
TGTGCCAGCAGTGCTCACTCCGGGACAGCAAACAATGAGCAGTTCTTC
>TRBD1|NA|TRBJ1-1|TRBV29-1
CSVEEPGQGVNTEAFF
TGCAGCGTTGAAGAACCGGGACAGGGCGTGAACACTGAAGCTTTCTTT
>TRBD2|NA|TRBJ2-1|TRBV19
CASSPQAGLAQFF
TGTGCCAGTAGTCCCCAGGCGGGACTAGCTCAGTTCTTC
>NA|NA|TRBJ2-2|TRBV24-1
CATSDRSGELFF
TGTGCCACCAGTGATAGGTCCGGGGAGCTGTTTTTT
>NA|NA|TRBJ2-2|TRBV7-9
CASSFPNTGELFF
TGTGCCAGCAGCTTCCCTAACACCGGGGAGCTGTTTTTT
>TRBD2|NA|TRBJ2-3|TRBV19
CASSMQREVDTQYF
TGTGCCAGTAGTATGCAGCGGGAGGTAGATACGCAGTATTTT
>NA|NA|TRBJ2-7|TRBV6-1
CASSDPYEQYF
TGTGCCAGCAGTGATCCCTACGAGCAGTACTTC
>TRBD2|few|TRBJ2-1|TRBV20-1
CSASSGLAGQSEQFF
TGCAGTGCTAGTTCGGGACTAGCGGGACAGAGTGAGCAGTTCTTC
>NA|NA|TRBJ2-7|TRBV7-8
CASSSRRFGANEQYF
TGTGCCAGCAGCTCTCGGCGGTTCGGCGCCAACGAGCAGTACTTC
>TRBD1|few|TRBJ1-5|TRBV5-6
CASSPDRGTSNQPQHF
TGTGCCAGCAGCCCGGACAGGGGGACTAGCAATCAGCCCCAGCATTTT
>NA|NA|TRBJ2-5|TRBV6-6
CASSYSRTIETQYF
TGTGCCAGCAGTTACTCGCGGACTATAGAGACCCAGTACTTC
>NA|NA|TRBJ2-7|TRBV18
CASSLQGPGEQYF
TGTGCCAGCTCACTCCAGGGTCCAGGCGAGCAGTACTTC
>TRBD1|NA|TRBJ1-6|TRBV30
CAWSLLGTGEYSPLHF
TGTGCCTGGAGTCTACTAGGGACAGGGGAGTATTCACCCCTCCACTTT
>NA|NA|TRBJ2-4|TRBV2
CASSESLAKNIQYF
TGTGCCAGCAGTGAATCTCTAGCCAAAAACATTCAGTACTTC